This T cell receptor beta chain was sequenced in a study of blood T cell repertoires in COVID-19. The overall study: Both acute and convalescent COVID-19 samples were obtained from the United States, Italy and Spain.

As processed by the authors: Using reference gene primer amplification, nucleated cell counts were estimated. Some clones are missing from TCRdb's copy, which holds only in-frame ones; the method was immunoSEQ multiplex PCR. V, J and clone size are taken as reported in that table, and D and trimming were inferred from the DNA itself. The table shows 95,000 or so clones, with around 79% occurring only once. Germline V gene data show CDR1 as SQVTM and CDR2 as ANQGSEA. The CDR3 loop spans 13 amino acids. V shed 5 bases and J 2 bases; nucleotides not matched to a gene: 2. This rearrangement joins TRBV29-1 to TRBJ2-1; TRBD2 agrees at 8 bases. The sequence came from a woman aged 80 or over with active or convalescent COVID-19. Input material: peripheral blood. In nucleotides, the CDR3 is TGCAGCGTTACTAGCGGAACCTACAATGAGCAGTTCTTC. Translated, it gives CSVTSGTYNEQFF.